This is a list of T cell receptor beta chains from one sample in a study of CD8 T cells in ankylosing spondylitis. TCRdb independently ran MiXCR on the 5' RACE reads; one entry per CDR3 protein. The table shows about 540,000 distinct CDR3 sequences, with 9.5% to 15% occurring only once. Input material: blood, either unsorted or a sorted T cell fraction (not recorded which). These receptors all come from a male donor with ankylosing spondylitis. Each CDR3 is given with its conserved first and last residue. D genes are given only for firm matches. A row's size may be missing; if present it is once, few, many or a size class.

CDR3 protein: CASSQDRAGGEQFF; CDR3 DNA: TGTGCCAGCAGCCAAGATAGGGCAGGTGGTGAGCAGTTCTTC; clone size: -; J gene: TRBJ2-1; V gene: TRBV4-2; D gene: -
CDR3 protein: CASSPRGSGSLYEQYF; CDR3 DNA: TGTGCCAGCAGCCCCCGGGGTAGCGGCAGCCTTTACGAGCAGTACTTC; clone size: -; J gene: TRBJ2-7; V gene: TRBV3-1; D gene: -
CDR3 protein: CSASDRANTGELFF; CDR3 DNA: TGCAGTGCTTCTGACAGGGCCAACACCGGGGAGCTGTTTTTT; clone size: few; J gene: TRBJ2-2; V gene: TRBV20-1; D gene: TRBD1
CDR3 protein: CSASRGLAGIADTQYF; CDR3 DNA: TGCAGCGCTTCCCGAGGGCTAGCGGGAATAGCAGATACGCAGTATTTT; clone size: many; J gene: TRBJ2-3; V gene: TRBV29-1; D gene: TRBD2
CDR3 protein: CASSSPGPYEQYF; CDR3 DNA: TGCGCCAGCAGCTCCCCAGGGCCCTACGAGCAGTACTTC; clone size: few; J gene: TRBJ2-7; V gene: TRBV5-1; D gene: -
CDR3 protein: CASSRDPSNTGELFF; CDR3 DNA: TGTGCCAGCAGCCGGGACCCTTCGAACACCGGGGAGCTGTTTTTT; clone size: few; J gene: TRBJ2-2; V gene: TRBV14; D gene: -
CDR3 protein: CASSLSLGDSADTDTQYF; CDR3 DNA: TGTGCCAGCAGCTTATCACTGGGGGACAGCGCAGACACAGATACGCAGTATTTT; clone size: few; J gene: TRBJ2-3; V gene: TRBV11-2; D gene: TRBD1
CDR3 protein: CATSRLQGTFQETQYF; CDR3 DNA: TGTGCCACCAGCAGGCTACAGGGAACCTTCCAAGAGACCCAGTACTTC; clone size: -; J gene: TRBJ2-5; V gene: TRBV15; D gene: -
CDR3 protein: CASSYLGGSGNTIYF; CDR3 DNA: TGTGCCAGCAGTTACCTGGGGGGCTCGGGAAACACCATATATTTT; clone size: -; J gene: TRBJ1-3; V gene: TRBV12-3/TRBV12-4; D gene: -
CDR3 protein: CASSPFEREGTEAFF; CDR3 DNA: TGTGCCAGCAGCCCCTTCGAGCGGGAGGGAACTGAAGCTTTCTTT; clone size: -; J gene: TRBJ1-1; V gene: TRBV7-8; D gene: -
CDR3 protein: CANGGTNTGELFF; CDR3 DNA: TGTGCCAACGGGGGGACTAACACCGGGGAGCTGTTTTTT; clone size: -; J gene: TRBJ2-2; V gene: TRBV2; D gene: TRBD2
CDR3 protein: CASSLAGSGGAFF; CDR3 DNA: TGTGCCAGCAGCTTAGCGGGCTCAGGGGGAGCTTTCTTT; clone size: -; J gene: TRBJ1-1; V gene: TRBV7-2; D gene: TRBD1
CDR3 protein: CSAKESNQPQHF; CDR3 DNA: TGCAGTGCTAAGGAAAGCAATCAGCCCCAGCATTTT; clone size: -; J gene: TRBJ1-5; V gene: TRBV20-1; D gene: -
CDR3 protein: CASSFGFSDTQYF; CDR3 DNA: TGTGCCAGCAGTTTTGGGTTCTCGGATACGCAGTATTTT; clone size: -; J gene: TRBJ2-3; V gene: TRBV12-3/TRBV12-4; D gene: -
CDR3 protein: CASSLGGRRGESLNTGELFF; CDR3 DNA: TGTGCCAGCAGCTTAGGGGGTAGGAGAGGGGAATCATTGAACACCGGGGAGCTGTTTTTT; clone size: few; J gene: TRBJ2-2; V gene: TRBV11-2; D gene: -
CDR3 protein: CASSPILAGTYEQYF; CDR3 DNA: TGCGCCAGCAGCCCCATTTTAGCGGGGACCTACGAGCAGTACTTC; clone size: few; J gene: TRBJ2-7; V gene: TRBV5-1; D gene: TRBD2
CDR3 protein: CSARKFSDFNYGYTF; CDR3 DNA: TGCAGTGCTAGAAAGTTTAGTGACTTTAACTATGGCTACACCTTC; clone size: -; J gene: TRBJ1-2; V gene: TRBV20-1; D gene: -
CDR3 protein: CSARGQVSHEQYF; CDR3 DNA: TGCAGTGCTAGAGGACAGGTTTCCCACGAGCAGTACTTC; clone size: many; J gene: TRBJ2-7; V gene: TRBV20-1; D gene: -
CDR3 protein: CASSPGGAGNYNEQFF; CDR3 DNA: TGTGCCAGCAGTCCCGGCGGGGCGGGTAACTACAATGAGCAGTTCTTC; clone size: -; J gene: TRBJ2-1; V gene: TRBV6-4; D gene: -
CDR3 protein: CASSLTATPNYGYTF; CDR3 DNA: TGTGCCAGCAGCCTTACAGCGACTCCTAACTATGGCTACACCTTC; clone size: many; J gene: TRBJ1-2; V gene: TRBV7-2; D gene: -
CDR3 protein: CASSQSHLAGTETQYF; CDR3 DNA: TGTGCCAGCAGCCAATCCCATTTAGCGGGGACAGAGACCCAGTACTTC; clone size: -; J gene: TRBJ2-5; V gene: TRBV3-1; D gene: TRBD2
CDR3 protein: CASSLGPPGTDTQYF; CDR3 DNA: TGTGCCAGCAGTTTAGGTCCCCCTGGCACAGATACGCAGTATTTT; clone size: few; J gene: TRBJ2-3; V gene: TRBV12-3/TRBV12-4; D gene: -
CDR3 protein: CASSEPHLDEQFF; CDR3 DNA: TGTGCCAGCAGTGAACCCCACTTGGATGAGCAGTTCTTC; clone size: many; J gene: TRBJ2-1; V gene: TRBV25-1; D gene: -
CDR3 protein: CASSSVTGGSYGYTF; CDR3 DNA: TGTGCCAGCAGTTCCGTGACAGGGGGGTCCTATGGCTACACCTTC; clone size: -; J gene: TRBJ1-2; V gene: TRBV6-5; D gene: TRBD1
CDR3 protein: CSAPGLAGVDYEQYF; CDR3 DNA: TGCAGTGCGCCGGGACTAGCGGGAGTGGACTACGAGCAGTACTTC; clone size: many; J gene: TRBJ2-7; V gene: TRBV20-1; D gene: TRBD2
CDR3 protein: CSADRLAGGDTQYF; CDR3 DNA: TGCAGTGCTGACAGACTAGCGGGAGGAGATACGCAGTATTTT; clone size: many; J gene: TRBJ2-3; V gene: TRBV20-1; D gene: TRBD2
CDR3 protein: CASSLSAGPLHF; CDR3 DNA: TGCGCCAGCAGCTTATCGGCAGGGCCCCTCCACTTT; clone size: -; J gene: TRBJ1-6; V gene: TRBV5-1; D gene: -
CDR3 protein: CATRGVPGEKTQYF; CDR3 DNA: TGTGCCACCAGGGGGGTACCAGGGGAAAAGACCCAGTACTTC; clone size: -; J gene: TRBJ2-5; V gene: TRBV7-7; D gene: -
CDR3 protein: CASRSGTDHLFSSTDTQYF; CDR3 DNA: TGTGCCAGCAGGTCCGGGACAGACCATCTGTTTTCTAGCACAGATACGCAGTATTTT; clone size: -; J gene: TRBJ2-3; V gene: TRBV5-6; D gene: TRBD1
CDR3 protein: CASSITSAGNEQFF; CDR3 DNA: TGTGCCAGCAGCATTACTAGCGCGGGGAATGAGCAGTTCTTC; clone size: many; J gene: TRBJ2-1; V gene: TRBV5-6; D gene: TRBD2
CDR3 protein: CSARDRVTDTQYF; CDR3 DNA: TGCAGTGCTAGGGACAGGGTCACAGATACGCAGTATTTT; clone size: -; J gene: TRBJ2-3; V gene: TRBV20-1; D gene: TRBD1
CDR3 protein: CSAERTGEFYGYTF; CDR3 DNA: TGCAGTGCTGAGAGAACAGGCGAGTTCTATGGCTACACCTTC; clone size: few; J gene: TRBJ1-2; V gene: TRBV20-1; D gene: -
CDR3 protein: CASSSPERSQGAGSPLHF; CDR3 DNA: TGTGCCAGCAGCTCACCGGAACGCTCACAGGGGGCAGGATCACCCCTCCACTTT; clone size: -; J gene: TRBJ1-6; V gene: TRBV11-2; D gene: TRBD1
CDR3 protein: CASSGLVSSYNEQFF; CDR3 DNA: TGTGCCAGCAGTGGACTAGTTTCGTCCTACAATGAGCAGTTCTTC; clone size: few; J gene: TRBJ2-1; V gene: TRBV6-2/TRBV6-3; D gene: TRBD2
CDR3 protein: CASSPGWGSRMNTEAFF; CDR3 DNA: TGTGCCAGCAGCCCAGGTTGGGGGTCTAGGATGAACACTGAAGCTTTCTTT; clone size: -; J gene: TRBJ1-1; V gene: TRBV3-1; D gene: -
CDR3 protein: CASSSRQGVYNEQFF; CDR3 DNA: TGTGCCAGCAGCTCCCGACAGGGGGTATACAATGAGCAGTTCTTC; clone size: -; J gene: TRBJ2-1; V gene: TRBV7-9; D gene: TRBD1